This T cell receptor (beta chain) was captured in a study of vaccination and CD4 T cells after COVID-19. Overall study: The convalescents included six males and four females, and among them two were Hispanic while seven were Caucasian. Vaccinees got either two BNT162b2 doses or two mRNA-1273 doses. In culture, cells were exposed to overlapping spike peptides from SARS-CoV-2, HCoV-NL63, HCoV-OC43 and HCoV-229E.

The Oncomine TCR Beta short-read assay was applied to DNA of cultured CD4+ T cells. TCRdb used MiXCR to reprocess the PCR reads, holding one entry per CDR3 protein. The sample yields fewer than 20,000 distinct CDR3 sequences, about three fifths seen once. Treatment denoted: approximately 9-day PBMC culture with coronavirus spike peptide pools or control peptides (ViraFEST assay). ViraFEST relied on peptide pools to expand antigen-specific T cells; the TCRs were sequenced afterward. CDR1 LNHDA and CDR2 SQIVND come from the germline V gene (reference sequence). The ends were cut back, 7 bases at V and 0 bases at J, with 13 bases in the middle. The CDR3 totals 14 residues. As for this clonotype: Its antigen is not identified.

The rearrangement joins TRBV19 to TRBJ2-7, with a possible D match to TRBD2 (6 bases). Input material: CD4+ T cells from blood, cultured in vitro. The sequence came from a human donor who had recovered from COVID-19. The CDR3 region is CASNNRRGSYEQYF. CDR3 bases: TGTGCCAGTAACAATAGGAGGGGCTCCTACGAGCAGTACTTC.